Here is one T cell receptor (beta chain) with its context. Its target is unknown. This entry comes from a study of monozygotic twins with inflammatory bowel disease. Eight distinct reactions (per sample) were used to make the cDNA. Amplification of TCRalpha and TCRbeta cDNA involved two nested PCRs that ran for about 17 and 10 cycles. From the 5' RACE reads, TCRdb lists one entry per CDR3 protein and no DNA. This repertoire includes around 230,000 distinct CDR3 sequences. Study observations and caveats: No one strong IBD-associated signal or clonotype was supported.

The length of the CDR3 is 16 residues. Germline assignment: CDR1 LNHDA and CDR2 SQIVND (reference sequence). This chain joins TRBV19 and TRBJ1-5. This clonotype was obtained from a human donor with ulcerative colitis or Crohn's disease, or a healthy co-twin of an affected twin (not recorded which). The specimen was blood. Here the CDR3 reads CASSRRLIEGNQPQHF.